The entry below describes one TCR beta chain. The germline gives CDR1 SGHNT, CDR2 YYREEE (reference sequence). Trimming cost V 3 bases and J 6 bases, with 9 bases left between them. This CDR3 comprises 12 residues. The sample comes from a study of blood T cell repertoires in COVID-19. Study overall: Samples taken during acute and convalescent COVID-19 were collected in the United States, Italy and Spain. PBMCs, B-cell-depleted T cells, or T cells were the source of the cDNA or gDNA that made up the material.

Data came from immunoSEQ multiplex PCR; TCRdb stores just in-frame clones and leaves some out. The table records a few hundred thousand clones, around 84% of them present only once. Input material: peripheral blood. The TCR sequence derives from a woman aged 55-70 years who had recovered from COVID-19. This chain joins TRBV5-4 and TRBJ1-2; TRBD1 might be the D (5 bases). The CDR3 DNA sequence: TGTGCCAGCAGCTCCCCGGGGGATGGCTACACCTTC. It yields the protein CASSSPGDGYTF.